This paragraph covers one T cell receptor (beta chain) sequence. Here immunoSEQ multiplex PCR was the method, and the copy in TCRdb shows in-frame clones only, minus some. Among approximately 40,000 clones listed, 70% were seen once. This entry comes from a study of control samples from healthy donors and cancer patients. This CDR3 region has 18 residues. With 6 bases removed from V and 0 bases from J, the gap between germline ends came to 18 bases. Germline V gene data show CDR1 as MNHGY and CDR2 as SVAAGI. This TCR derives from a male donor with melanoma. What was sequenced was formalin-fixed, paraffin-embedded tissue. The V gene is TRBV6-9, the J gene TRBJ2-6; the D gene is possibly TRBD1 (6 bases). CDR3 nucleotide sequence: TGTGCCAGCAGGCCCATGCTTCGGACAGCCTCTGGGGCCAACGTCCTGACTTTC. It specifies CASRPMLRTASGANVLTF.